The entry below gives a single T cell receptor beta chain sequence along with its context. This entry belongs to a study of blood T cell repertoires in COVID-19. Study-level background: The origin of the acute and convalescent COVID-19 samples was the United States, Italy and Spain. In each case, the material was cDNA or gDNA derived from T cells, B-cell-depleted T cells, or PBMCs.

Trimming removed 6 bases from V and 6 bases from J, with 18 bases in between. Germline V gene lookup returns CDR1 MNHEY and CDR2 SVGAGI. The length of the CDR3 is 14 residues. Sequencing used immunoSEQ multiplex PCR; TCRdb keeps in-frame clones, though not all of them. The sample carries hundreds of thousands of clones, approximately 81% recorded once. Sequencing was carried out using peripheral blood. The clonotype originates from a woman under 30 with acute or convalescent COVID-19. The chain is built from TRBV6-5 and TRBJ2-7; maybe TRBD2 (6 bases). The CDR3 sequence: CASRMGLLVSEQYF. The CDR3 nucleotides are TGTGCCAGCAGGATGGGACTCCTAGTCTCCGAGCAGTACTTC.